These T cell receptor beta chains were read from a single sample in a study of CD8+ T cells in alopecia areata. Assay used: immunoSEQ multiplex PCR; TCRdb lists only in-frame clones, some missing. This table has 69,000 or so clones, approximately 58% appearing once. The source material was CD8+ T cells sorted from blood, sampled at week 0. Receptors were obtained from a human donor with alopecia areata. CDR3s include the opening cysteine and the closing phenylalanine or tryptophan. Fields, in order: CDR3 protein, CDR3 DNA, D gene, clone size, V gene, J gene. A D gene is named only where the DNA matches it firmly. Clone size is shown for a subset of rows, as once, few, many or a class of expanded clone.

CDR3: CSVEWPYNEQFF; DNA: TGCAGCGTTGAATGGCCGTACAATGAGCAGTTCTTC; D: .; size: .; V: TRBV29-1; J: TRBJ2-1
CDR3: CASSQVQSSYNEQFF; DNA: TGCGCCAGCAGCCAAGTCCAGAGCTCCTACAATGAGCAGTTCTTC; D: .; size: .; V: TRBV4-3; J: TRBJ2-1
CDR3: CASSLSANTEAFF; DNA: TGTGCCAGCAGTTTATCAGCGAACACTGAAGCTTTCTTT; D: .; size: .; V: TRBV27; J: TRBJ1-1
CDR3: CATSRRGSLMETQYF; DNA: TGTGCCACCAGCAGACGGGGCAGCCTCATGGAGACCCAGTACTTC; D: .; size: .; V: TRBV15; J: TRBJ2-5
CDR3: CASSQGVEESTGELFF; DNA: TGTGCCAGCAGCCAAGGTGTAGAAGAGAGCACCGGGGAGCTGTTTTTT; D: .; size: .; V: TRBV14; J: TRBJ2-2
CDR3: CASSLVAGGYNEQFF; DNA: TGTGCCAGCAGCTTGGTGGCAGGGGGGTACAATGAGCAGTTCTTC; D: .; size: .; V: TRBV5-6; J: TRBJ2-1
CDR3: CAWSWEVQETQYF; DNA: TGTGCCTGGAGTTGGGAGGTCCAAGAGACCCAGTACTTC; D: .; size: .; V: TRBV30; J: TRBJ2-5
CDR3: CASSFSHLNEQFF; DNA: TGTGCCAGCAGTTTCTCCCACCTCAATGAGCAGTTCTTC; D: .; size: .; V: TRBV27; J: TRBJ2-1
CDR3: CASSLNGGGQPQHF; DNA: TGTGCCAGCAGTTTAAATGGGGGTGGCCAGCCCCAGCATTTT; D: .; size: .; V: TRBV27; J: TRBJ1-5
CDR3: CSVALGLAGPDTQYF; DNA: TGCAGCGTTGCTCTCGGACTAGCGGGGCCAGATACGCAGTATTTT; D: TRBD2; size: .; V: TRBV29-1; J: TRBJ2-3
CDR3: CASSANNQETQYF; DNA: TGTGCCAGCAGTGCGAATAATCAAGAGACCCAGTACTTC; D: .; size: .; V: TRBV6-5; J: TRBJ2-5
CDR3: CSVVSRLNTEAFF; DNA: TGCAGCGTTGTGTCCAGGCTGAACACTGAAGCTTTCTTT; D: .; size: .; V: TRBV29-1; J: TRBJ1-1
CDR3: CASSLGTSGYTDTQYF; DNA: TGCGCCAGCAGCTTGGGAACTAGCGGATACACAGATACGCAGTATTTT; D: TRBD2; size: few; V: TRBV5-1; J: TRBJ2-3
CDR3: CASSPMGGRSNQPQHF; DNA: TGCGCCAGCAGCCCCATGGGGGGCAGAAGCAATCAGCCCCAGCATTTT; D: .; size: .; V: TRBV4-1; J: TRBJ1-5
CDR3: CASNTKRGAREMYEQYF; DNA: TGTGCCAGCAACACAAAGAGGGGGGCAAGGGAGATGTACGAGCAGTACTTC; D: .; size: once; V: TRBV2; J: TRBJ2-7
CDR3: CSAWDGSNYGYTF; DNA: TGCAGCGCCTGGGACGGTTCTAACTATGGCTACACCTTC; D: .; size: .; V: TRBV29-1; J: TRBJ1-2
CDR3: CASSFLQGRDYGYTF; DNA: TGTGCCAGCAGCTTCTTACAGGGAAGGGACTATGGCTACACCTTC; D: .; size: large; V: TRBV5-8; J: TRBJ1-2
CDR3: CASSPPSSGRPHTGELFF; DNA: TGTGCCAGCAGTCCCCCCTCTAGCGGGAGGCCCCACACCGGGGAGCTGTTTTTT; D: TRBD2; size: .; V: TRBV28; J: TRBJ2-2
CDR3: CSVEGLRYNEQFF; DNA: TGCAGCGTTGAAGGTTTGCGCTACAATGAGCAGTTCTTC; D: .; size: .; V: TRBV29-1; J: TRBJ2-1
CDR3: CASSLGAGGPGNEQFF; DNA: TGTGCCAGCAGCTTGGGAGCGGGGGGGCCGGGCAATGAGCAGTTCTTC; D: TRBD2; size: few; V: TRBV5-4; J: TRBJ2-1
CDR3: CAWSTSGGPYNEQFF; DNA: TGTGCCTGGAGTACCTCCGGGGGGCCTTACAATGAGCAGTTCTTC; D: .; size: .; V: TRBV30; J: TRBJ2-1
CDR3: CASSFSGAPDTQYF; DNA: TGTGCCAGCAGCTTTTCGGGAGCCCCAGATACGCAGTATTTT; D: .; size: once; V: TRBV13; J: TRBJ2-3
CDR3: CSVEETGYGYGYTF; DNA: TGCAGCGTTGAAGAGACAGGGTACGGCTATGGCTACACCTTC; D: TRBD1; size: .; V: TRBV29-1; J: TRBJ1-2
CDR3: CASSPPGQGAHTEAFF; DNA: TGCGCCAGCAGTCCGCCGGGACAGGGGGCGCACACTGAAGCTTTCTTT; D: TRBD1; size: .; V: TRBV5-1; J: TRBJ1-1
CDR3: CSVVGLGETNYGYTF; DNA: TGCAGCGTTGTAGGTTTGGGGGAAACTAACTATGGCTACACCTTC; D: .; size: .; V: TRBV29-1; J: TRBJ1-2
CDR3: CASSQETLDARINEKLFF; DNA: TGCGCCAGCAGCCAAGAAACACTAGACGCTAGAATTAATGAAAAACTGTTTTTT; D: .; size: many; V: TRBV5-4; J: TRBJ1-4
CDR3: CASSLNMGGGYNEQFF; DNA: TGCGCCAGCAGCTTAAATATGGGCGGGGGTTACAATGAGCAGTTCTTC; D: TRBD2; size: .; V: TRBV5-1; J: TRBJ2-1
CDR3: CASSPRTYEGAFF; DNA: TGTGCCAGTAGTCCCCGGACCTACGAAGGGGCTTTCTTT; D: .; size: few; V: TRBV19; J: TRBJ1-1